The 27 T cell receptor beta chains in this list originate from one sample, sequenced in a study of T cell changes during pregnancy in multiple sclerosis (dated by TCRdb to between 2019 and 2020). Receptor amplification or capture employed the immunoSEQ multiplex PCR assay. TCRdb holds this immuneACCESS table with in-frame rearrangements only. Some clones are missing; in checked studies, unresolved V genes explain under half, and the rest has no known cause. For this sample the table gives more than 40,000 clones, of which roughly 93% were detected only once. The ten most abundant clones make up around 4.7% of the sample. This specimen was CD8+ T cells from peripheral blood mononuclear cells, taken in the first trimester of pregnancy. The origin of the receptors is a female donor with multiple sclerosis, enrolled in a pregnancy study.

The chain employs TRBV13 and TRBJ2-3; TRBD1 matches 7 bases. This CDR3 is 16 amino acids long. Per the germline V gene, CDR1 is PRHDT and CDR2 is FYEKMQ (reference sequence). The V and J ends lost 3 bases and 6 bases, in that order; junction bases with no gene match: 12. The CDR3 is CASSFTGTENADTQYF. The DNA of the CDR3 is TGTGCCAGCAGCTTTACCGGGACAGAAAACGCCGATACGCAGTATTTT.

The CDR3 DNA sequence: TGCGCCAGCAGCCAAGATAAGGTCGGACTAGTGATGGGCACAGATACGCAGTATTTT. Translation: CASSQDKVGLVMGTDTQYF. J is TRBJ2-3 and V is TRBV4-3, with TRBD2 matching 7 bases. The V segment lost 0 bases and the J segment 1 base; nucleotides outside the gene matches: 13. Germline CDR1 and CDR2: LGHNA and YSLEER. This CDR3 is 19 amino acids long.

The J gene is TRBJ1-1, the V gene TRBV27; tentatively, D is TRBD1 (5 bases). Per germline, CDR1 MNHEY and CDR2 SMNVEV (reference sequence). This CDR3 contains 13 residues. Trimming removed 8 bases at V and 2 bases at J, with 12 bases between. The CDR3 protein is CASHRSLNTEAFF. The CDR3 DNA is TGTGCCAGCCACAGGTCCCTTAACACTGAAGCTTTCTTT.

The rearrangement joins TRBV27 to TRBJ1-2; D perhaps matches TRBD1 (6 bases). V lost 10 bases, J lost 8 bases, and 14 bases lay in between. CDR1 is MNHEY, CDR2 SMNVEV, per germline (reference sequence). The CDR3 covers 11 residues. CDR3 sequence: CAIRTGIGYTF. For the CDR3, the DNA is TGTGCCATTAGAACAGGGATCGGCTACACCTTC.

CDR3 coding DNA: TGTGCCAGCAGTCCCGGGACAGGGGTAGGCGAGCAGTACTTC. Translated: CASSPGTGVGEQYF. This sequence joins TRBV27 and TRBJ2-7; 10 bases fit TRBD1. V shed 5 bases, J shed 6 bases, and the junction held 7 bases outside the gene matches. Looked up from germline, CDR1 is MNHEY and CDR2 is SMNVEV (reference sequence). This CDR3 comprises 14 residues.

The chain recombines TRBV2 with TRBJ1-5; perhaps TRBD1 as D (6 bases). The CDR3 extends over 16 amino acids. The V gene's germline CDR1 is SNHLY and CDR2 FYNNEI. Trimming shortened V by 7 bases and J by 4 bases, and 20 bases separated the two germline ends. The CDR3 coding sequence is TGTGCCAGCATCCTGGGGGCAGGGGCCTTGAATCAGCCCCAGCATTTT. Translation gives CASILGAGALNQPQHF.

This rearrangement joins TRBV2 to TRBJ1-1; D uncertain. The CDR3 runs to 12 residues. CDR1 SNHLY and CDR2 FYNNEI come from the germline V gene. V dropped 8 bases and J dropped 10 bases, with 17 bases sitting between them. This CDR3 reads CASRAANGGAFF. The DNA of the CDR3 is TGTGCCAGCCGGGCGGCAAACGGAGGAGCTTTCTTT.

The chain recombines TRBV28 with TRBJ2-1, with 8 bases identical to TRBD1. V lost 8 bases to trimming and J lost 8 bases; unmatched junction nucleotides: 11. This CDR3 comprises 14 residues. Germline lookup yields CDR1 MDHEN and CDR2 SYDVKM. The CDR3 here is CASADRGPLDEQFF. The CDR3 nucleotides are TGTGCCAGCGCTGACAGGGGTCCCCTCGATGAGCAGTTCTTC.

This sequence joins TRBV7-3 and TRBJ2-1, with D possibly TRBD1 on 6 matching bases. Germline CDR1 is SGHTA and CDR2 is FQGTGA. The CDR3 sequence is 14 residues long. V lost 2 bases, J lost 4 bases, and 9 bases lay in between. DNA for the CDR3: TGTGCCAGCAGCTTACTGGACAGATACAATGAGCAGTTCTTC. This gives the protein CASSLLDRYNEQFF.

The CDR3 DNA is TGCAGCGTTGAAGGGGGACCTAGCGGGAGTAGCTACAATGAGCAGTTCTTC. Translation gives CSVEGGPSGSSYNEQFF. This chain links TRBV29-1 with TRBJ2-1; 10 bases map to TRBD2. The CDR3 is 17 amino acids. J was trimmed by 3 bases and V by 1 base; bases with no gene match: 9. Germline V gives CDR1 SQVTM, CDR2 ANQGSEA.

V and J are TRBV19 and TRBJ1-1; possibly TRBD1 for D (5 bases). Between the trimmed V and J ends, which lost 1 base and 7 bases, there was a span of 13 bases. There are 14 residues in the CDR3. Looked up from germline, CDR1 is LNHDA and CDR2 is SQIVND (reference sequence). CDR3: CASSIGGGSVEAFF. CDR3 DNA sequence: TGTGCCAGTAGTATAGGTGGGGGGTCCGTTGAAGCTTTCTTT.

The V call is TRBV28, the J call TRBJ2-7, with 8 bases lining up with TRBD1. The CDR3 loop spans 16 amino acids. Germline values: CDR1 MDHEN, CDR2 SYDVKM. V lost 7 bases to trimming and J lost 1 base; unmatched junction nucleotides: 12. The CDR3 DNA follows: TGTGCCAGCATCCCTTCAGGGACAGGACGTTCCTACGAGCAGTACTTC. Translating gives CASIPSGTGRSYEQYF.

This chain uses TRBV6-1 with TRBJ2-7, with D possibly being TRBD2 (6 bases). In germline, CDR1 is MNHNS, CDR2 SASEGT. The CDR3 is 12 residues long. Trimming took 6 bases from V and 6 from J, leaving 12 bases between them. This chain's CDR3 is CASRGGRSEQYF. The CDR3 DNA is TGTGCCAGCAGGGGGGGACGGTCCGAGCAGTACTTC.

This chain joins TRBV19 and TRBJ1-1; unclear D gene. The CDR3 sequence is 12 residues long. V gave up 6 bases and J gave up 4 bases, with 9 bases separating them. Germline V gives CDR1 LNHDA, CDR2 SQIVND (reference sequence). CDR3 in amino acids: CASSAGTTEAFF. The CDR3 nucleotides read TGTGCCAGTAGCGCAGGAACCACTGAAGCTTTCTTT.

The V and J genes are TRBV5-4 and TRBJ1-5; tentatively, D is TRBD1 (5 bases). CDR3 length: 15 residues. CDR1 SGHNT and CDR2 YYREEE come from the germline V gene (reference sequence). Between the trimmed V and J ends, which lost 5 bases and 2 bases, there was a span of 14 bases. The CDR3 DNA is TGTGCCAGCAGTTCCGGGGGGGATGGCAATCAGCCCCAGCATTTT. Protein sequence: CASSSGGDGNQPQHF.

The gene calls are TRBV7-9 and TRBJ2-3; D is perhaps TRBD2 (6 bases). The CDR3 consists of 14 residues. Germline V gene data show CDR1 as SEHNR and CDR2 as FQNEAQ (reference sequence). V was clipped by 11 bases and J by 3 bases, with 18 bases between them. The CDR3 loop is CAVPEASATDTQYF. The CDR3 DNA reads TGTGCCGTCCCAGAGGCTAGCGCTACAGATACGCAGTATTTT.

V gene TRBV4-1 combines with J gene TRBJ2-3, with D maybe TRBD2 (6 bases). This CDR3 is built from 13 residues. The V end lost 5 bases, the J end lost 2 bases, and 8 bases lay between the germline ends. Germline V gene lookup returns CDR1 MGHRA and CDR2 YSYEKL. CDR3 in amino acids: CASSRGLTDTQYF. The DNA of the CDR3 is TGCGCCAGCAGCAGGGGACTCACAGATACGCAGTATTTT.

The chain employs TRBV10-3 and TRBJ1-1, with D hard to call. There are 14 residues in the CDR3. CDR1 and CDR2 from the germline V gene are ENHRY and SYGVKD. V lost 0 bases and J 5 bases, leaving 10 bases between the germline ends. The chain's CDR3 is CAISESLRGTEAFF. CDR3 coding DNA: TGTGCCATCAGTGAGTCTCTGAGAGGGACTGAAGCTTTCTTT.

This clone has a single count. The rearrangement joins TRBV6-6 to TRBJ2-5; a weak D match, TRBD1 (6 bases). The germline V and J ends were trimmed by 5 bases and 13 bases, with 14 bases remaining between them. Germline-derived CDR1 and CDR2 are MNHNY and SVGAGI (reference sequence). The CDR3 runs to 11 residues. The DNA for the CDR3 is TGTGCCAGCAGTGATACCGGGACATTGTACTTC. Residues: CASSDTGTLYF.

CDR3 protein: CASSQDVGQYYEQYF. For the CDR3, the DNA is TGCGCCAGCAGCCAAGATGTGGGACAGTATTACGAGCAGTACTTC. The chain couples TRBV4-3 to TRBJ2-7, with 7 bases aligning to TRBD1. V lost 0 bases to trimming and J lost 4 bases; unmatched junction nucleotides: 6. This CDR3 has 15 residues. Per the germline V gene, CDR1 is LGHNA and CDR2 is YSLEER.

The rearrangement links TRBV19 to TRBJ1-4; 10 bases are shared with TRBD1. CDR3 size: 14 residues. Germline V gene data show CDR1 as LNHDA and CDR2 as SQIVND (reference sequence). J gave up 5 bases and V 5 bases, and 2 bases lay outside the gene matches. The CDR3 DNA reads TGTGCCAGTAGTGGGGGACAGGGGAATGAAAAACTGTTTTTT. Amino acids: CASSGGQGNEKLFF.

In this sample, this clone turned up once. The CDR3 sequence: CASRETTVPPYNEQFF. The DNA of the CDR3 is TGTGCCAGCAGGGAGACTACCGTTCCGCCATACAATGAGCAGTTCTTC. This chain connects TRBV25-1 to TRBJ2-1; TRBD2 might be the D (5 bases). This CDR3 is 16 amino acids long. V was shortened by 6 bases and J by 4 bases, with 19 bases between the two germline ends. Germline-derived CDR1 and CDR2 are MGHDK and SYGVNS.

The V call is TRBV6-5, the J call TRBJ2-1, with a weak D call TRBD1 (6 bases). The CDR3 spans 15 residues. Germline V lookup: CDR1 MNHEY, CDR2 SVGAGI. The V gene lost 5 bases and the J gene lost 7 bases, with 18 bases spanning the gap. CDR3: CASSRYRDNLNEQFF. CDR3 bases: TGTGCCAGCAGTAGATATCGGGACAATTTGAATGAGCAGTTCTTC.

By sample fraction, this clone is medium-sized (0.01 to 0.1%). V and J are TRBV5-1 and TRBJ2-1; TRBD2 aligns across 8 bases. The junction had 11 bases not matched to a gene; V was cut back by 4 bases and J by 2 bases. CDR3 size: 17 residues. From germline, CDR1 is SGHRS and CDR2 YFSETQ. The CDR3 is CASSPTGGTGAYNEQFF. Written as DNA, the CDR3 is TGCGCCAGCAGCCCCACGGGAGGGACTGGAGCCTACAATGAGCAGTTCTTC.

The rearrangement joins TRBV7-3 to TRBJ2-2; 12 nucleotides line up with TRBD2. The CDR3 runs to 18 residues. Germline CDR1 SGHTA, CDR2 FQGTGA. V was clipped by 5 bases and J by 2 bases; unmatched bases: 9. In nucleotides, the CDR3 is TGTGCCAGCAGCATGGGACTAGCGGGCCCTCCTAACACCGGGGAGCTGTTTTTT. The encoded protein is CASSMGLAGPPNTGELFF.

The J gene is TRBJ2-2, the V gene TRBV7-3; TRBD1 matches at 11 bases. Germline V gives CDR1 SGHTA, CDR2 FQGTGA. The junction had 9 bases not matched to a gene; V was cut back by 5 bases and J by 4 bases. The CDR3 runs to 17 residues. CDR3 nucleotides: TGTGCCAGCAGCCCCACCCGGGACAGGGGGGGCACCGGGGAGCTGTTTTTT. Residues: CASSPTRDRGGTGELFF.

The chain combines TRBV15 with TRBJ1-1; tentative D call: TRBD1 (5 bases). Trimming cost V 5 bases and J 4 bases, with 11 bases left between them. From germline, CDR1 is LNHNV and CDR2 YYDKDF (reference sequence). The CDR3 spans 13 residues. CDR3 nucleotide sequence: TGTGCCACCAGCGTGACAGTAGCCACTGAAGCTTTCTTT. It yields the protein CATSVTVATEAFF. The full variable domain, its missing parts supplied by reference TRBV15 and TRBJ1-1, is DAMVIQNPRYQVTQFGKPVTLSCSQTLNHNVMYWYQQKSSQAPKLLFHYYDKDFNNEADTPDNFQSRRPNTSFCFLDIRSPGLGDTAMYLCATSVTVATEAFFGQGTRLTVV.